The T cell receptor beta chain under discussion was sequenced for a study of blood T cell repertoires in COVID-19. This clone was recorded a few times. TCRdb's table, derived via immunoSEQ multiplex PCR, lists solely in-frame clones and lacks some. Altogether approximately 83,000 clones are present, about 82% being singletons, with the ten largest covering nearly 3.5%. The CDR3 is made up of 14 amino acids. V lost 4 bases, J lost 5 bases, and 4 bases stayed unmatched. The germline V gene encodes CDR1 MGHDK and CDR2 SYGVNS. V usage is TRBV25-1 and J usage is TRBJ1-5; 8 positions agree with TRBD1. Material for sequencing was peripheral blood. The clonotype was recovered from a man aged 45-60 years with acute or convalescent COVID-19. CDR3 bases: TGTGCCAGCAGTGCCAGGGGGCGAGATCAGCCCCAGCATTTT. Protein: CASSARGRDQPQHF.